This T cell receptor (beta chain) was documented in a study of graft-versus-host responses after intestinal transplantation. Study in general: Grafts that recipients had were multivisceral, liver-intestinal, or isolated intestinal transplants.

Profiled with immunoSEQ multiplex PCR; TCRdb holds only in-frame clones, not every one. The profile shows some 45,000 clones, over 75% of them singletons. The CDR3 is made up of 18 amino acids. The V gene's germline CDR1 is SNHLY and CDR2 FYNNEI. V shed 8 bases, J shed 2 bases, and the junction held 9 bases outside the gene matches. Notes on the study in general: Researchers found GvH clones in recipient marrow, and some showed up first in ileum or blood.

Regarding this clone: Its antigen is currently unknown.

The origin of this receptor is a human patient who received an intestinal transplant, so some T cells may come from the graft donor. The rearrangement links TRBV2 to TRBJ2-4; 16 bases fit TRBD2. The material sequenced was PBMCs, taken 524 days after transplant. DNA for the CDR3: TGTGCCAGCTCCCGGGGACTAGCGGGAGGGCCTACCAAAAACATTCAGTACTTC. Residues: CASSRGLAGGPTKNIQYF. The full variable domain, with the rest looked up from reference TRBV2 and TRBJ2-4, is EPEVTQTPSHQVTQMGQEVILRCVPISNHLYFYWYRQILGQKVEFLVSFYNNEISEKSEIFDDQFSVERPDGSNFTLKIRSTKLEDSAMYFCASSRGLAGGPTKNIQYFGAGTRLSVL.